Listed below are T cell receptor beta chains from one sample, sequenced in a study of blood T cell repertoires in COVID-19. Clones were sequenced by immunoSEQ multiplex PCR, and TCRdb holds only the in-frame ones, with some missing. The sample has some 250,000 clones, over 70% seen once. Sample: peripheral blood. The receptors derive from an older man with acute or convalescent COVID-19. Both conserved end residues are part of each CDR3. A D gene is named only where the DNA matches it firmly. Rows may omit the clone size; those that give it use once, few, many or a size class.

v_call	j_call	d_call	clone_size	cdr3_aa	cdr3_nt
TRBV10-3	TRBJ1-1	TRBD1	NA	CAITEGQGQGTEAFF	TGTGCCATCACCGAAGGACAGGGTCAGGGTACTGAAGCTTTCTTT
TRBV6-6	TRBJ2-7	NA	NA	CASSSDGEVYEQYF	TGTGCCAGCAGTTCAGACGGGGAAGTCTACGAGCAGTACTTC
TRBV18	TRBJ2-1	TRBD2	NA	CASSSGGALEQFF	TGTGCCAGCTCGTCCGGGGGGGCTCTTGAGCAGTTCTTC
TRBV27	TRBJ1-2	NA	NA	CASRRPGHPYGYTF	TGTGCCAGCAGGCGTCCGGGACACCCTTATGGCTACACCTTC
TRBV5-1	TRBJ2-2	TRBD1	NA	CASSLALSQGVGGELFF	TGCGCCAGCAGCTTGGCCTTGTCACAGGGGGTGGGCGGGGAGCTGTTTTTT
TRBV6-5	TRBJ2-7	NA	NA	CASSYRQGIYEQYF	TGTGCCAGCAGTTACAGGCAGGGGATCTACGAGCAGTACTTC
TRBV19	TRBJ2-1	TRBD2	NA	CASSRGLAGYNEQFF	TGTGCCAGTAGTAGGGGACTAGCGGGATACAATGAGCAGTTCTTC
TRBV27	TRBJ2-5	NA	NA	CASRPNTGLIQETQYF	TGTGCCAGCAGACCAAACACGGGACTGATACAAGAGACCCAGTACTTC
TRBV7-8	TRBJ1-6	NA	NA	CASSFHRINSPLHF	TGTGCCAGCAGCTTCCACAGGATAAATTCACCCCTCCACTTT
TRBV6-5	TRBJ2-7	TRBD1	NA	CASSQQGPRYEQYF	TGTGCCAGCAGTCAACAGGGGCCAAGGTACGAGCAGTACTTC
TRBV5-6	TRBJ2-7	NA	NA	CASSLVGPPHEQYF	TGTGCCAGCAGCTTGGTCGGTCCTCCCCACGAGCAGTACTTC
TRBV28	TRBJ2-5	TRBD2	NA	CASSFPTSGGGRRETQYF	TGTGCCAGCAGTTTCCCGACTAGCGGGGGCGGACGACGAGAGACCCAGTACTTC
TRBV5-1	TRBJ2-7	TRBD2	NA	CASTRTSGGLYEQYF	TGCGCCAGCACCCGGACTAGCGGGGGACTCTACGAGCAGTACTTC
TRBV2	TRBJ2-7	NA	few	CASSGGQAYEQYF	TGTGCCAGCAGTGGGGGCCAGGCCTACGAGCAGTACTTC
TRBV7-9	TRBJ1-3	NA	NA	CASSLVVTGSSGNTIYF	TGTGCCAGCAGCTTAGTGGTCACAGGGTCATCTGGAAACACCATATATTTT
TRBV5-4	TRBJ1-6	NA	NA	CASSSGGLLSHSPLHF	TGTGCCAGCAGCTCGGGGGGGCTACTGTCCCATTCACCCCTCCACTTT
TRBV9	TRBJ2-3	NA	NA	CASSVSGDWTQYF	TGTGCCAGCAGCGTCAGTGGAGACTGGACGCAGTATTTT
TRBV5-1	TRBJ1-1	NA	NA	CASSRGGAGAGLTEAFF	TGCGCCAGCAGTCGAGGAGGGGCTGGGGCAGGGCTGACTGAAGCTTTCTTT
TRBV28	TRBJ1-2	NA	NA	CASSLSGGIVANYGYTF	TGTGCCAGCAGTTTGTCTGGGGGGATAGTCGCTAACTATGGCTACACCTTC
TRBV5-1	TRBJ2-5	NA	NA	CASSPRQDGTQYF	TGCGCCAGCAGCCCGAGACAGGATGGGACCCAGTACTTC
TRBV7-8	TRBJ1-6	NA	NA	CASSPGQGSPLHF	TGTGCCAGCAGTCCAGGGCAGGGTTCACCCCTCCACTTT
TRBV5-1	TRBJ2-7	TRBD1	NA	CASSRGTGNEQYF	TGCGCCAGCAGCAGGGGGACAGGGAACGAGCAGTACTTC
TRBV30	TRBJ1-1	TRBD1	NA	CAWSVGDSRSEAFF	TGTGCCTGGAGTGTAGGGGACAGCCGATCTGAAGCTTTCTTT
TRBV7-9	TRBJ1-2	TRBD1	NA	CASSLNGQGAHGYTF	TGTGCCAGCAGCTTAAACGGACAGGGGGCTCATGGCTACACCTTC
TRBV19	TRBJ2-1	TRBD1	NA	CASTLQGMSGNEQFF	TGTGCCAGTACCTTACAGGGGATGAGTGGGAATGAGCAGTTCTTC
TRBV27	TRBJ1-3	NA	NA	CASSSETGNTIYF	TGTGCCAGCAGTAGCGAAACTGGAAACACCATATATTTT
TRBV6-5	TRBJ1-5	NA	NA	CASSYQGNSNQPQHF	TGTGCCAGCAGTTACCAGGGGAATAGCAATCAGCCCCAGCATTTT
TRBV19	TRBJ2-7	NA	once	CASQLGNGAYEQYF	TGTGCCAGCCAATTGGGAAACGGGGCCTACGAGCAGTACTTC
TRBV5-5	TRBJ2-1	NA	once	CASSLERRIEQFF	TGTGCCAGCAGCTTGGAACGGAGAATCGAGCAGTTCTTC
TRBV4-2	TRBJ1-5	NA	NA	CASSQDWDTRNQPQHF	TGTGCCAGCAGCCAAGATTGGGACACGCGTAATCAGCCCCAGCATTTT
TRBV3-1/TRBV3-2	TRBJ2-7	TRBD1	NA	CASSEFGTGRGMQYF	TGTGCCAGCAGTGAGTTCGGGACAGGTCGTGGGATGCAGTACTTC
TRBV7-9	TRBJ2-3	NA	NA	CASSWAGGPDTQYF	TGTGCCAGCAGCTGGGCCGGGGGACCAGATACGCAGTATTTT
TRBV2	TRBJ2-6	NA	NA	CASSPIGGAGANVLTF	TGTGCCAGCAGTCCTATAGGGGGAGCTGGGGCCAACGTCCTGACTTTC
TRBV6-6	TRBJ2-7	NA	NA	CASSYRLEGEQYF	TGTGCCAGCAGTTACAGACTAGAAGGCGAGCAGTACTTC
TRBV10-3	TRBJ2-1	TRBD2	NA	CAIGVQGTSGRTDEQFF	TGTGCCATCGGAGTCCAGGGGACTAGCGGGAGGACAGATGAGCAGTTCTTC
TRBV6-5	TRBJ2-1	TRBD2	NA	CASSRGTSGSNEQFF	TGTGCCAGCAGTCGCGGGACTAGCGGAAGCAATGAGCAGTTCTTC
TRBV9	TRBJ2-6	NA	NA	CASSRTGLGANVLTF	TGTGCCAGCAGCCGTACGGGGTTAGGGGCCAACGTCCTGACTTTC
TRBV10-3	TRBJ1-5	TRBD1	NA	CAISIGQGVQPQHF	TGTGCCATCAGCATAGGACAGGGGGTTCAGCCCCAGCATTTT
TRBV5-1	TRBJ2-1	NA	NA	CASSSIRRTYNEQFF	TGCGCCAGCAGCTCGATTCGGAGAACCTACAATGAGCAGTTCTTC
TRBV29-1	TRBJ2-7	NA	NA	CSVGGPGVGAYEQYF	TGCAGCGTTGGGGGCCCAGGGGTGGGTGCCTACGAGCAGTACTTC
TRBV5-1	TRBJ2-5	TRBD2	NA	CASSLATSPETQYF	TGCGCCAGCAGCTTGGCGACTAGCCCCGAGACCCAGTACTTC
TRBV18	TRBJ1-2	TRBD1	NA	CASSPGTGAHYGYTF	TGTGCCAGCTCACCTGGGACAGGGGCCCACTATGGCTACACCTTC
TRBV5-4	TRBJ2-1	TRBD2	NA	CASSLEAGTSGRAYNEQFF	TGTGCCAGCAGCTTGGAGGCGGGGACTAGCGGGAGGGCCTACAATGAGCAGTTCTTC
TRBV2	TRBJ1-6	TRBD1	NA	CASGTAIYPSPLHF	TGTGCCAGCGGGACAGCGATCTATCCTTCACCCCTCCACTTT
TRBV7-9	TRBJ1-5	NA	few	CASSLAGRGGNQPQHF	TGTGCCAGCAGCTTAGCGGGAAGGGGTGGCAATCAGCCCCAGCATTTT
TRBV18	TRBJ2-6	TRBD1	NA	CASSPPGQTLSGANVLTF	TGTGCCAGCTCACCTCCGGGACAGACCCTCTCTGGGGCCAACGTCCTGACTTTC
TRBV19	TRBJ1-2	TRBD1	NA	CASNQLGQGVPLNYGYTF	TGTGCCAGTAACCAATTGGGGCAGGGGGTGCCCCTAAACTATGGCTACACCTTC
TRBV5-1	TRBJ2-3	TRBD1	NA	CASSFGTGNTDTQYF	TGCGCCAGCAGCTTCGGGACAGGGAACACAGATACGCAGTATTTT
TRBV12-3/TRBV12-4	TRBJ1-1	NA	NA	CASSFASSEAFF	TGTGCCAGCAGTTTCGCTAGCTCTGAAGCTTTCTTT
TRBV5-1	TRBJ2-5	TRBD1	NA	CASSLWDSQETQYF	TGCGCCAGCAGCTTGTGGGACAGCCAAGAGACCCAGTACTTC
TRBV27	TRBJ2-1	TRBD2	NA	CASRTTSGGAWNEQFF	TGTGCCAGCAGGACGACTAGCGGGGGGGCCTGGAATGAGCAGTTCTTC
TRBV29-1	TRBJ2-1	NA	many	CSVAYSREQFF	TGCAGCGTTGCTTACTCTCGGGAGCAGTTCTTC
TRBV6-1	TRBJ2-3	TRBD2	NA	CASSDAGGTDTQYF	TGTGCCAGCAGTGATGCGGGAGGGACAGATACGCAGTATTTT
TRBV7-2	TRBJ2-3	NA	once	CASSLAAGDTQYF	TGTGCCAGCAGCTTAGCTGCGGGAGATACGCAGTATTTT
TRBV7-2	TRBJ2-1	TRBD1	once	CASSLALSGGAEQFF	TGTGCCAGCAGCTTAGCGCTGTCAGGGGGCGCTGAGCAGTTCTTC
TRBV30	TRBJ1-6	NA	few	CAWSADARNSPLHF	TGTGCCTGGAGTGCAGACGCGAGGAATTCACCCCTCCACTTT
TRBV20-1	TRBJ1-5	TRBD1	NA	CSASRGRQGSPAQHF	TGCAGTGCTAGTAGGGGGCGGCAGGGCTCCCCAGCCCAGCATTTT
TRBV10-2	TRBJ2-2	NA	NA	CASSVRENTGELFF	TGCGCCAGCAGTGTTCGGGAAAACACCGGGGAGCTGTTTTTT
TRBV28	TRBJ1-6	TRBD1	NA	CATKGGGQGNNSPLHF	TGTGCCACCAAAGGAGGGGGACAGGGGAATAATTCACCCCTCCACTTT